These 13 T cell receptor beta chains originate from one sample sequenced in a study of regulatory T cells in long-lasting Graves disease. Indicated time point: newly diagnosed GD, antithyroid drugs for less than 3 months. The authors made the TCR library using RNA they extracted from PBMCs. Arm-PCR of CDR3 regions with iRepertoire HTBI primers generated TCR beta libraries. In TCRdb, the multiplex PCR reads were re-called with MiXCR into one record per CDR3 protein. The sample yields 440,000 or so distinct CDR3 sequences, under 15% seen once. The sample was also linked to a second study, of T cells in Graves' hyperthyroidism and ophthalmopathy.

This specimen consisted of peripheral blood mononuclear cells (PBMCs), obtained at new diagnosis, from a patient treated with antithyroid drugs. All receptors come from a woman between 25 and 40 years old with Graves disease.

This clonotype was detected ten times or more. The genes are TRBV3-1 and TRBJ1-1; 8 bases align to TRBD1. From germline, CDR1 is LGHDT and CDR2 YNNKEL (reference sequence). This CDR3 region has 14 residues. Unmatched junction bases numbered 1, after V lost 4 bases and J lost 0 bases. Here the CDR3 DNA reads TGTGCCAGCAGCCGGGGACAGGTGAACACTGAAGCTTTCTTT. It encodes CASSRGQVNTEAFF. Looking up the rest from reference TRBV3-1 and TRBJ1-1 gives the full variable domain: DTAVSQTPKYLVTQMGNDKSIKCEQNLGHDTMYWYKQDSKKFLKIMFSYNNKELIINETVPNRFSPKSPDKAHLNLHINSLELGDSAVYFCASSRGQVNTEAFFGQGTRLTVV.

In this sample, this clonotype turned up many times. CDR3 loop: CASSPPTSGSDEQFF. The CDR3 nucleotides are TGTGCCAGCTCACCGCCGACTAGCGGGAGCGATGAGCAGTTCTTC. J is TRBJ2-1 and V is TRBV18, with 12 bases matching TRBD2. V lost 3 bases and J lost 8; bases outside the gene matches: 5. The germline CDR1 and CDR2 sequences are KGHSH and LQKENI. The CDR3 is 15 residues long.

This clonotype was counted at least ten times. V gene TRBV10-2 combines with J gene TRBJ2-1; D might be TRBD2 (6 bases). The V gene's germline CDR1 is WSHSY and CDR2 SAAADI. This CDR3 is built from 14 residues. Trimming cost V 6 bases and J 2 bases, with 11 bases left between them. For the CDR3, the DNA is TGCGCCAGCAGAGTTCTAGCGACCTACAATGAGCAGTTCTTC. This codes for CASRVLATYNEQFF.

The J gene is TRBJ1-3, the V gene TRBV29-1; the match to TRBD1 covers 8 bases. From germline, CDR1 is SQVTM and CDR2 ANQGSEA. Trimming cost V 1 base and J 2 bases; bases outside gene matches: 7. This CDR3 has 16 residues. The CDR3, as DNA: TGCAGCGTTGAAGCGCCGGACAGGGTTACTGGAAACACCATATATTTT. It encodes CSVEAPDRVTGNTIYF.

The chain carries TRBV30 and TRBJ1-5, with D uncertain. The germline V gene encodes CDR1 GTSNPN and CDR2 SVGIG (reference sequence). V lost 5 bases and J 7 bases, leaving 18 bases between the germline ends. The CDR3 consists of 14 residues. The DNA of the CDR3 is TGTGCCTGGGAGAATGGAGGTCTGGGGCAGCCCCAGCATTTT. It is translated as CAWENGGLGQPQHF.

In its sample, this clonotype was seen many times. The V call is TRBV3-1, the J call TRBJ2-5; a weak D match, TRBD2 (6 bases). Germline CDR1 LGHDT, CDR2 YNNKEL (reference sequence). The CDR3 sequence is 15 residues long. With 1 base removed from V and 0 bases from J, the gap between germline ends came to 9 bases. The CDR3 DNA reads TGTGCCAGCAGCCAAGGGGACTGGGACCAAGAGACCCAGTACTTC. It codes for CASSQGDWDQETQYF.

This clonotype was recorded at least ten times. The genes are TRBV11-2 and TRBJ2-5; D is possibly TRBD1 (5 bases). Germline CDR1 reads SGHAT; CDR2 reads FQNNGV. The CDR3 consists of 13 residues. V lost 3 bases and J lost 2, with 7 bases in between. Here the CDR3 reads CASSFDRQETQYF. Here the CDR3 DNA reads TGTGCCAGCAGCTTTGACAGACAAGAGACCCAGTACTTC.

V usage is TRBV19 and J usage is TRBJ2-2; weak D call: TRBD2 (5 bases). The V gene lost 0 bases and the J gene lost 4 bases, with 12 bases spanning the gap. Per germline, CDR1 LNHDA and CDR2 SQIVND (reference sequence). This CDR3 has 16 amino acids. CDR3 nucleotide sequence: TGTGCCAGTAGTATAGATCTGCGCGGGTTCACCGGGGAGCTGTTTTTT. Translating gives CASSIDLRGFTGELFF.

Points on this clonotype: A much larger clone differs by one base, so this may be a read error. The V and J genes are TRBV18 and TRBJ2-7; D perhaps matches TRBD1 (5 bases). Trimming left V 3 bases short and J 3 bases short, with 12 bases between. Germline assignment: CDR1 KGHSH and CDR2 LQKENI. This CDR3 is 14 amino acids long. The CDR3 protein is CASSPPGLIYEQYF. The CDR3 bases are TGTGCCAGCTCACCGCCAGGGTTGATCTACGAGCAGTACTTC.

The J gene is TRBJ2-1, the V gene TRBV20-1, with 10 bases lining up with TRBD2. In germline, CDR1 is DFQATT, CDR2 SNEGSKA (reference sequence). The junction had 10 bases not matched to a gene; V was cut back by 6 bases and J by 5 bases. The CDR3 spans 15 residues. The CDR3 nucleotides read TGCAGTGCGCTTCCCCTAGCGGGAGCTGACAATGAGCAGTTCTTC. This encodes CSALPLAGADNEQFF.

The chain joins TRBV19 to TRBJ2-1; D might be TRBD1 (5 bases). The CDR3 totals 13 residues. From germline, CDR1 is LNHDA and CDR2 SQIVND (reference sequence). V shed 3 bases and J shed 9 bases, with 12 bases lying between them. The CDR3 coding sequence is TGTGCCAGTAGTATTACCGGTGGGGCTGAGCAGTTCTTC. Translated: CASSITGGAEQFF.

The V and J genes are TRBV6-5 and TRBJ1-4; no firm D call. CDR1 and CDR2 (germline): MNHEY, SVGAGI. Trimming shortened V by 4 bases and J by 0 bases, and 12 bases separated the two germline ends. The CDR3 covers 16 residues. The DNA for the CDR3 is TGTGCCAGCAGTTTACGGTCGGGCGCAACTAATGAAAAACTGTTTTTT. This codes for CASSLRSGATNEKLFF.

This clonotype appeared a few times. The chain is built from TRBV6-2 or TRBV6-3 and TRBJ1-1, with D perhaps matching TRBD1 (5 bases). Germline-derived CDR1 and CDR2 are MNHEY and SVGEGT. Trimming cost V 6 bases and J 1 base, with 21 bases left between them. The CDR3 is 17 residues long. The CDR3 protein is CASRAIFTAGTNTEAFF. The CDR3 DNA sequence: TGTGCCAGCAGAGCGATTTTTACCGCCGGGACGAACACTGAAGCTTTCTTT.